Below, 22 T cell receptor beta chains from the same sample are listed, as sequenced in a study of cytotoxic CD8 clonotypes in ibrutinib-treated CLL. Using immunoSEQ multiplex PCR, the repertoire was profiled, and TCRdb retains in-frame clones only, with some absent. The data show 250,000 to 350,000 clones, less than 85% seen once. The sample in question was PBMCs, obtained at disease progression, from a patient treated with ibrutinib. Every receptor here comes from a human donor with chronic lymphocytic leukemia.

J is TRBJ1-1 and V is TRBV19; D call uncertain. The germline V gene has CDR1 LNHDA and CDR2 SQIVND (reference sequence). Trimming cost V 2 bases and J 1 base, with 14 bases left between them. This CDR3 has 16 residues. CDR3 region: CASSILEPKRNTEAFF. The CDR3, as DNA: TGTGCCAGTAGTATACTGGAACCTAAGCGGAACACTGAAGCTTTCTTT.

The chain carries TRBV19 and TRBJ2-6; 8 bases are a match to TRBD1. The CDR3 totals 16 residues. In germline, CDR1 is LNHDA, CDR2 SQIVND (reference sequence). V shed 9 bases, J shed 1 base, and the junction held 8 bases outside the gene matches. The CDR3 DNA reads as TGTGCCAGCGGGGACAGGATTGGTTCTGGGGCCAACGTCCTGACTTTC. It specifies CASGDRIGSGANVLTF.

V usage is TRBV13 and J usage is TRBJ1-5; D ambiguous. The CDR3 covers 13 residues. Germline V gene sequence: CDR1 PRHDT, CDR2 FYEKMQ (reference sequence). V shed 3 bases and J shed 8 bases, with 11 bases lying between them. CDR3 coding DNA: TGTGCCAGCAGCTTGAAGGGATTGGAGCCCCAGCATTTT. It yields the protein CASSLKGLEPQHF.

The V and J genes are TRBV10-3 and TRBJ1-5; D is unresolved. This CDR3 is built from 14 residues. Germline V gene sequence: CDR1 ENHRY, CDR2 SYGVKD. V gave up 3 bases and J gave up 0 bases, with 6 bases separating them. CDR3 in DNA: TGTGCCATCAGTGATTGGGGTAGCAATCAGCCCCAGCATTTT. It codes for CAISDWGSNQPQHF.

This clone showed up just a few times. V is TRBV7-3 and J is TRBJ2-2; tentative D call: TRBD1 (5 bases). This CDR3 spans 17 amino acids. CDR1 and CDR2 from the germline V gene are SGHTA and FQGTGA. Trimming removed 2 bases from V and 4 bases from J, with 17 bases in between. CDR3 nucleotide sequence: TGTGCCAGCAGCTTATCAGGGTCAATGGCGGCCACCGGGGAGCTGTTTTTT. This codes for CASSLSGSMAATGELFF.

This chain connects TRBV2 to TRBJ1-2; D possibly corresponds to TRBD1 (6 bases). The V end was cut by 2 bases, the J end by 3 bases, with 13 bases between. In germline, CDR1 is SNHLY, CDR2 FYNNEI. This CDR3 contains 15 residues. The CDR3 DNA reads as TGTGCCAGCAGTGAATCCTGGGGGGCTGACTATGGCTACACCTTC. It yields the protein CASSESWGADYGYTF.

This clone was seen more than once but under ten times. The chain employs TRBV29-1 and TRBJ2-7, with D perhaps matching TRBD1 (6 bases). CDR1 is SQVTM and CDR2 is ANQGSEA in the germline V gene. The CDR3 has 11 amino acids. Trimming cost V 7 bases and J 3 bases, with 10 bases left between them. The CDR3 DNA is TGCAGCGGTCAGGGGCTCTACGAGCAGTACTTC. Its protein is CSGQGLYEQYF.

The CDR3 DNA reads as TGTGCCAGCGGCCATGAGGGGGCCCCCGCGAACACCGGGGAGCTGTTTTTT. This sequence encodes CASGHEGAPANTGELFF. The rearrangement uses TRBV7-8 and TRBJ2-2, with 7 nucleotides matching TRBD1. V lost 8 bases and J lost 0; bases outside the gene matches: 12. Germline CDR1 and CDR2: SGHVS and FQNEAQ. This CDR3 is built from 17 residues. The full variable domain, in which reference TRBV7-8 and TRBJ2-2 provide the parts outside the CDR3, is GAGVSQSPRYKVAKRGQDVALRCDPISGHVSLFWYQQALGQGPEFLTYFQNEAQLDKSGLPSDRFFAERPEGSVSTLKIQRTQQEDSAVYLCASGHEGAPANTGELFFGEGSRLTVL.

This rearrangement joins TRBV7-2 to TRBJ1-1; D is undetermined. Per germline, CDR1 SGHTA and CDR2 FQGNSA. V gave up 3 bases and J gave up 1 base, with 6 bases separating them. The CDR3 loop spans 13 amino acids. The CDR3 DNA reads TGTGCCAGCAGCTTCCGACAGAACACTGAAGCTTTCTTT. This sequence encodes CASSFRQNTEAFF. The whole variable domain, remainder taken from reference TRBV7-2 and TRBJ1-1, is GAGVSQSPSNKVTEKGKDVELRCDPISGHTALYWYRQSLGQGLEFLIYFQGNSAPDKSGLPSDRFSAERTGGSVSTLTIQRTQQEDSAVYLCASSFRQNTEAFFGQGTRLTVV.

The V call is TRBV9, the J call TRBJ2-7; D perhaps matches TRBD1 (6 bases). From germline, CDR1 is SGDLS and CDR2 YYNGEE. The CDR3 length is 14 residues. V dropped 0 bases and J dropped 5 bases, with 12 bases sitting between them. This chain's CDR3 is CASSVGRGAHEQYF. CDR3 DNA: TGTGCCAGCAGCGTAGGCAGGGGTGCTCACGAGCAGTACTTC. The full variable domain, completed using reference TRBV9 and TRBJ2-7, is DSGVTQTPKHLITATGQRVTLRCSPRSGDLSVYWYQQSLDQGLQFLIQYYNGEERAKGNILERFSAQQFPDLHSELNLSSLELGDSALYFCASSVGRGAHEQYFGPGTRLTVT.

J is TRBJ1-2 and V is TRBV4-1; 10 bases are a match to TRBD1. The germline V gene encodes CDR1 MGHRA and CDR2 YSYEKL. The V and J ends lost 2 bases and 5 bases, in that order; junction bases with no gene match: 5. The CDR3 extends over 15 amino acids. The CDR3 reads CASSQPGQGKYGYTF. DNA for the CDR3: TGCGCCAGCAGCCAACCGGGACAGGGGAAGTATGGCTACACCTTC.

V is TRBV7-9 and J is TRBJ2-3; TRBD2 aligns across 9 bases. V lost 1 base and J lost 7; bases outside the gene matches: 9. This CDR3 comprises 16 residues. Per germline, CDR1 SEHNR and CDR2 FQNEAQ (reference sequence). The CDR3 here is CASSLVSGRLVNTQYF. CDR3 coding DNA: TGTGCCAGCAGCTTAGTTAGCGGGAGACTCGTGAATACGCAGTATTTT.

V usage is TRBV7-9 and J usage is TRBJ1-1, with 7 bases that match TRBD1. The germline V gene encodes CDR1 SEHNR and CDR2 FQNEAQ (reference sequence). This CDR3 spans 15 amino acids. Trimming at V came to 5 bases and at J to 5 bases, leaving 11 bases not matched to a gene. The DNA of the CDR3 is TGTGCCAGCAGCGGCGATGGCAGGGGGATAACTGAAGCTTTCTTT. Amino acids: CASSGDGRGITEAFF. Filled out from reference TRBV7-9 and TRBJ1-1, the complete variable domain reads DTGVSQNPRHKITKRGQNVTFRCDPISEHNRLYWYRQTLGQGPEFLTYFQNEAQLEKSRLLSDRFSAERPKGSFSTLEIQRTEQGDSAMYLCASSGDGRGITEAFFGQGTRLTVV.

The rearrangement joins TRBV5-8 to TRBJ1-5; D perhaps matches TRBD1 (6 bases). V was trimmed by 2 bases and J by 7 bases, leaving 16 bases between them. CDR3 length equals 15 residues. CDR1 and CDR2 from the germline V gene are SGHTS and YDEGEE. This CDR3 reads CASSFRGQGRQPQHF. CDR3 DNA sequence: TGTGCCAGCAGCTTCCGAGGTCAGGGGAGGCAGCCCCAGCATTTT.

CDR3 coding DNA: TGTGCCAGCAGCATCTGGGGAGATACTGAAGCTTTCTTT. The encoded protein is CASSIWGDTEAFF. The chain combines TRBV7-6 with TRBJ1-1, with D unclear. Germline CDR1 reads SGHVS; CDR2 reads FNYEAQ. The V end lost 5 bases, the J end lost 5 bases, and 12 bases lay between the germline ends. This CDR3 comprises 13 residues. Using reference TRBV7-6 and TRBJ1-1 for the parts outside the CDR3, the full variable domain is GAGVSQSPRYKVTKRGQDVALRCDPISGHVSLYWYRQALGQGPEFLTYFNYEAQQDKSGLPNDRFSAERPEGSISTLTIQRTEQRDSAMYRCASSIWGDTEAFFGQGTRLTVV.

The CDR3 region is CASRITGGRHEQYF. The CDR3 region has the DNA TGTGCCAGCCGAATCACAGGGGGCCGTCATGAGCAGTACTTC. The V gene is TRBV27, the J gene TRBJ2-7; 9 nucleotides match TRBD1. The V gene end was trimmed by 8 bases and the J gene end by 7 bases; junction bases not matched to a gene: 12. The CDR3 runs to 14 residues. Germline CDR1 reads MNHEY; CDR2 reads SMNVEV (reference sequence).

CDR3: CAISESTMAGPGYTF. The CDR3, as DNA: TGTGCCATCAGTGAGTCGACAATGGCAGGGCCCGGCTACACCTTC. This chain uses TRBV10-3 with TRBJ1-2, with a tentative D call TRBD1 (5 bases). The V end was cut by 0 bases, the J end by 8 bases, with 16 bases between. Germline CDR1 is ENHRY and CDR2 is SYGVKD. This CDR3 has 15 residues.

The chain couples TRBV6-1 to TRBJ2-7, with D hard to call. V gave up 2 bases and J gave up 4 bases, with 6 bases separating them. The CDR3 extends over 12 amino acids. Germline V gene data show CDR1 as MNHNS and CDR2 as SASEGT. As DNA, the CDR3 is TGTGCCAGCAGTGAACCCGGATACGAGCAGTACTTC. Translating gives CASSEPGYEQYF.

The rearrangement links TRBV28 to TRBJ2-7; D unresolved. Germline-derived CDR1 and CDR2 are MDHEN and SYDVKM. The CDR3 is made up of 14 amino acids. V was clipped by 5 bases and J by 7 bases, with 18 bases between them. CDR3 region: CASSLRATSGEQYF. As DNA, the CDR3 is TGTGCCAGCAGTCTCCGCGCGACCTCTGGGGAGCAGTACTTC.

V usage is TRBV29-1 and J usage is TRBJ2-5, with a weak D call TRBD1 (5 bases). V lost 3 bases and J 4 bases, leaving 9 bases between the germline ends. The CDR3 consists of 12 residues. Per germline, CDR1 SQVTM and CDR2 ANQGSEA. The CDR3 coding sequence is TGCAGCGTTGATTTGGGGCCAGAGACCCAGTACTTC. This sequence encodes CSVDLGPETQYF.

This chain connects TRBV5-5 to TRBJ1-3; weak D call: TRBD1 (6 bases). The CDR3 is 17 residues long. Germline CDR1 is SGHKS and CDR2 is YYEKEE (reference sequence). The V end lost 0 bases, the J end lost 2 bases, and 15 bases lay between the germline ends. The CDR3 sequence is CASSLGRGGRAGNTIYF. CDR3 nucleotides: TGTGCCAGCAGCTTGGGACGAGGGGGTAGAGCTGGAAACACCATATATTTT.

This clone was recorded only once. The chain joins TRBV25-1 to TRBJ2-2; D call uncertain. This CDR3 spans 14 amino acids. Per the germline V gene, CDR1 is MGHDK and CDR2 is SYGVNS. V shed 4 bases and J shed 7 bases, with 13 bases lying between them. The CDR3 sequence: CASSVWDQIGELFF. The DNA of the CDR3 is TGTGCCAGCAGTGTGTGGGATCAGATCGGGGAGCTGTTTTTT.